The 24 T cell receptor beta chains in this list originate from one sample, sequenced in a study of regulatory dendritic cells for organ transplantation. Sorted T cells were CFSE-labeled and cultured approximately five days with allogeneic regulatory or mature dendritic cells at 1:10. Generated by immunoSEQ multiplex PCR, the TCRdb table keeps only in-frame clones and is missing some. The sample gives about 20,000 clones, about 85% of which show up once; 0.26% is in the top ten. Antigens of these TCRs are unknown. Sequenced input: naive CD4+ T cells from blood cultured with dendritic cells. Subset noted: CD45RA+ naive T cells. The receptors here all came from a human donor in good health.

The gene calls are TRBV5-1 and TRBJ1-2; a weak D match, TRBD1 (6 bases). V lost 0 bases and J 6 bases, leaving 15 bases between the germline ends. The CDR3 totals 15 residues. Germline V CDR1 and CDR2: SGHRS, YFSETQ. This chain's CDR3 is CASSLGWGLRDGYTF. CDR3 DNA: TGCGCCAGCAGCTTGGGATGGGGGCTGAGGGATGGCTACACCTTC.

The table lists this clone with a count of one. The genes are TRBV7-2 and TRBJ2-7; 7 bases match TRBD1. Trimming removed 1 base from V and 3 bases from J; junction bases left unmatched: 12. Germline loops: CDR1 SGHTA, CDR2 FQGNSA. This CDR3 is built from 17 residues. The CDR3 loop is CASSLVGSGTAYYEQYF. The CDR3 DNA reads as TGTGCCAGCAGCTTAGTAGGTTCCGGGACAGCTTACTACGAGCAGTACTTC.

The chain uses TRBV7-3 and TRBJ2-2; possibly TRBD1 for D (5 bases). Germline CDR1 SGHTA, CDR2 FQGTGA. V lost 5 bases to trimming and J lost 3 bases, with 16 bases between them. This CDR3 has 16 residues. The CDR3 DNA is TGTGCCAGCAGCCTAAGTCCCCAGGGATACACCGGGGAGCTGTTTTTT. Its translation: CASSLSPQGYTGELFF.

V and J are TRBV18 and TRBJ2-1; a possible D gene is TRBD1 (6 bases). The V gene's germline CDR1 is KGHSH and CDR2 LQKENI. Trimming left V 2 bases short and J 7 bases short, with 9 bases between. This CDR3 region has 13 residues. In nucleotides, the CDR3 is TGTGCCAGCTCACCAGACAGGATGAATGAGCAGTTCTTC. Residues: CASSPDRMNEQFF. Full variable domain (rest looked up from reference TRBV18 and TRBJ2-1): NAGVMQNPRHLVRRRGQEARLRCSPMKGHSHVYWYRQLPEEGLKFMVYLQKENIIDESGMPKERFSAEFPKEGPSILRIQQVVRGDSAAYFCASSPDRMNEQFFGPGTRLTVL.

This clone was observed a single time. The rearrangement links TRBV27 to TRBJ2-1; D uncertain. Germline loops: CDR1 MNHEY, CDR2 SMNVEV (reference sequence). Deletions cut 3 bases from V and 2 bases from J, with 11 bases between. The CDR3 runs to 15 residues. The CDR3 region is CASSFRDSPYNEQFF. CDR3 nucleotides: TGTGCCAGCAGTTTTAGAGACTCACCCTACAATGAGCAGTTCTTC.

A remark on this clone: At one boundary the junction diverges from the germline segment, which might be a read error. This chain links TRBV7-7 with TRBJ2-5; no firm D call. The CDR3 covers 14 residues. CDR1 and CDR2 from the germline V gene are SSHAT and FNYEAQ (reference sequence). The CDR3 DNA is TGTGCTAGCAGCTTAGAGGCCCGCTTGGGGACCCAGTACTTC. Translated: CASSLEARLGTQYF.

The V gene is TRBV6-1, the J gene TRBJ1-3, with D possibly TRBD1 on 5 matching bases. The CDR3 has 13 amino acids. CDR1 MNHNS and CDR2 SASEGT come from the germline V gene. With 4 bases removed from V and 4 bases from J, the gap between germline ends came to 8 bases. Here the CDR3 reads CASSVTAGNTIYF. CDR3 bases: TGTGCCAGCAGTGTGACAGCAGGAAACACCATATATTTT.

This sequence joins TRBV5-1 and TRBJ2-3, with 11 positions matching TRBD2. The CDR3 contains 17 residues. The V gene's germline CDR1 is SGHRS and CDR2 YFSETQ. J was trimmed by 3 bases and V by 0 bases; bases with no gene match: 6. CDR3 amino acids: CASSLGSSGRMTDTQYF. CDR3 sequence (DNA): TGCGCCAGCAGCTTGGGGTCTAGCGGGAGGATGACAGATACGCAGTATTTT.

V and J are TRBV28 and TRBJ1-6; D perhaps matches TRBD1 (6 bases). The CDR3 is 16 amino acids. The germline V gene encodes CDR1 MDHEN and CDR2 SYDVKM. The V and J ends lost 7 bases and 4 bases respectively, with 17 bases between them. The CDR3 loop reads CASKFAGTRYNSPLHF. As DNA, the CDR3 is TGTGCCAGCAAGTTCGCCGGGACACGTTATAATTCACCCCTCCACTTT.

The V and J genes are TRBV6-1 and TRBJ1-4; perhaps TRBD1 as D (5 bases). This CDR3 comprises 18 residues. Deletions cut 3 bases from V and 7 bases from J, with 24 bases between. Germline lookup yields CDR1 MNHNS and CDR2 SASEGT. As DNA, the CDR3 is TGTGCCAGCAGTGACCCCAGTGTGGAGGGGCTGATCGGTGAAAAACTGTTTTTT. Its protein product is CASSDPSVEGLIGEKLFF.

This sequence joins TRBV7-2 and TRBJ1-3; possible D gene TRBD1, 5 bases. V gave up 3 bases and J gave up 0 bases, with 15 bases separating them. The CDR3 has 17 residues. Per the germline V gene, CDR1 is SGHTA and CDR2 is FQGNSA. CDR3 in DNA: TGTGCCAGCAGCTTGAGGTCACAGGCGTACTCTGGAAACACCATATATTTT. This sequence encodes CASSLRSQAYSGNTIYF.

The genes are TRBV14 and TRBJ2-1, with no clear D. The CDR3 has 15 residues. Germline CDR1 and CDR2: SGHDN and FVKESK. V lost 6 bases to trimming and J lost 3 bases, with 15 bases between them. The DNA for the CDR3 is TGTGCCAGCAGTGATGACGGAACCTACTACAATGAGCAGTTCTTC. Amino acids: CASSDDGTYYNEQFF.

V gene TRBV20-1 combines with J gene TRBJ1-1; the D is unclear. The V gene's germline CDR1 is DFQATT and CDR2 SNEGSKA (reference sequence). V was pared by 6 bases and J by 1 base, with 6 bases between. The CDR3 totals 11 residues. CDR3 bases: TGCAGTGCCCCCGAGAACACTGAAGCTTTCTTT. This sequence encodes CSAPENTEAFF.

The gene calls are TRBV30 and TRBJ2-1, with D perhaps matching TRBD2 (5 bases). V was clipped by 1 base and J by 8 bases, with 12 bases between them. Germline CDR1 is GTSNPN and CDR2 is SVGIG (reference sequence). The CDR3 extends over 13 amino acids. The CDR3 DNA follows: TGTGCCTGGAGTGCAGTACTAGAGGATGAGCAGTTCTTC. Its translation: CAWSAVLEDEQFF.

In its sample, this clone was seen once. The V gene is TRBV7-2, the J gene TRBJ2-7; TRBD1 might be the D (5 bases). Trimming pared 5 bases from V and 6 bases from J, leaving 23 bases between. Germline assignment: CDR1 SGHTA and CDR2 FQGNSA. The CDR3 has 16 residues. The CDR3 bases are TGTGCCAGCAGCGAAAGCGTTTCGTACAGGCCCGGCGAGCAGTACTTC. The encoded protein is CASSESVSYRPGEQYF.

This chain links TRBV6-5 with TRBJ2-5, with a weak D call TRBD1 (5 bases). The end of the DNA fits TRBJ2-7 better, so the J call may be wrong. This CDR3 is 14 amino acids long. Germline lookup yields CDR1 MNHEY and CDR2 SVGAGI. The CDR3 coding sequence is TGTGCCAGCAGTTTCAGGGCGACCTCCTACGAGCAGTACTTC. Translation gives CASSFRATSYEQYF.

The table lists this clone with a count of one. The chain joins TRBV25-1 to TRBJ1-2; D is ambiguous. V was trimmed by 5 bases and J by 3 bases, leaving 16 bases between them. The CDR3 extends over 15 amino acids. CDR1 is MGHDK, CDR2 SYGVNS, per germline. CDR3 protein: CASSSRIGYHYGYTF. In nucleotides, the CDR3 is TGTGCCAGCAGTTCCCGGATCGGTTACCACTATGGCTACACCTTC.

V is TRBV5-1 and J is TRBJ2-7; 9 bases line up with TRBD2. The CDR3 consists of 16 residues. J gave up 5 bases and V 4 bases, and 13 bases lay outside the gene matches. Germline-derived CDR1 and CDR2 are SGHRS and YFSETQ. The CDR3 DNA reads as TGCGCCAGCAGCCTTGACAGGGAGGAGCGGGGGGACGAGCAGTACTTC. Translated: CASSLDREERGDEQYF.

The genes are TRBV6-5 and TRBJ1-2; possible D gene TRBD1, 6 bases. The CDR3 is 13 amino acids. Trimming removed 6 bases at V and 3 bases at J, with 11 bases between. Germline V gene lookup returns CDR1 MNHEY and CDR2 SVGAGI. The CDR3 protein is CASREGGDYGYTF. DNA of the CDR3: TGTGCCAGCAGGGAGGGGGGGGACTATGGCTACACCTTC.

This clone was counted a few times. This chain's CDR3 is CASSLRRINEQFF. The CDR3 DNA is TGTGCCAGCAGCCTCAGAAGGATCAATGAGCAGTTCTTC. V is TRBV7-8 and J is TRBJ2-1; D is unclear. V was clipped by 5 bases and J by 6 bases, with 11 bases between them. The V gene's germline CDR1 is SGHVS and CDR2 FQNEAQ. The CDR3 has 13 residues.

This clone came up a few times. The chain couples TRBV18 to TRBJ1-1, with unresolved D. CDR1 KGHSH and CDR2 LQKENI come from the germline V gene. The CDR3 contains 13 residues. V was trimmed by 1 base and J by 5 bases, leaving 8 bases between them. In DNA, the CDR3 is TGTGCCAGCTCACCACAAGAGGGTACTGAAGCTTTCTTT. Its translation is CASSPQEGTEAFF. Supplemented by reference TRBV18 and TRBJ1-1, the full variable domain reads NAGVMQNPRHLVRRRGQEARLRCSPMKGHSHVYWYRQLPEEGLKFMVYLQKENIIDESGMPKERFSAEFPKEGPSILRIQQVVRGDSAAYFCASSPQEGTEAFFGQGTRLTVV.

V is TRBV6-6 and J is TRBJ2-7; D unclear. The germline V gene encodes CDR1 MNHNY and CDR2 SVGAGI (reference sequence). V was cut by 2 bases and J by 3 bases, with 14 bases left in between. The CDR3 extends over 15 amino acids. CDR3 nucleotides: TGTGCCAGCAGTTACCCCGAGGAGCTAAGCTACGAGCAGTACTTC. Translated, it gives CASSYPEELSYEQYF.

In its sample, this clone was seen once. This chain uses TRBV5-4 with TRBJ1-4, with 7 bases that match TRBD1. CDR1 is SGHNT, CDR2 YYREEE, per germline (reference sequence). The CDR3 runs to 15 residues. Trimming took 1 base from V and 8 from J; bases not matched to a gene: 8. CDR3: CASSLSSGTAEKLFF. CDR3 nucleotides: TGTGCCAGCAGCTTGTCATCCGGGACAGCCGAAAAACTGTTTTTT.

V is TRBV5-4 and J is TRBJ1-4; D unresolved. V was trimmed by 4 bases and J by 0 bases, leaving 13 bases between them. The length of the CDR3 is 16 residues. Germline lookup yields CDR1 SGHNT and CDR2 YYREEE (reference sequence). CDR3 loop: CASSAGHIATNEKLFF. CDR3 DNA sequence: TGTGCCAGCAGCGCGGGCCACATCGCAACTAATGAAAAACTGTTTTTT. The variable domain in full, completed from reference TRBV5-4 and TRBJ1-4, reads ETGVTQSPTHLIKTRGQQVTLRCSSQSGHNTVSWYQQALGQGPQFIFQYYREEENGRGNFPPRFSGLQFPNYSSELNVNALELDDSALYLCASSAGHIATNEKLFFGSGTQLSVL.